These 26 T cell receptor beta chains came from one sample sequenced in a study of radiation and T cells in renal cell carcinoma. The assay was immunoSEQ multiplex PCR, and TCRdb's table has in-frame clones only and misses some. The table shows about 58,000 clones, with about 80% occurring only once. Time point in this sample: blood 2 weeks post-SBRT. This sample's treatment: 15 Gy SBRT to primary tumor, nephrectomy 4 weeks later. Here the sequenced sample was blood, taken from a patient whose treatment included radiotherapy and nephrectomy. These receptors were collected from a man in his 60s with renal cell carcinoma.

The chain is built from TRBV4-2 and TRBJ2-2, with 10 bases lining up with TRBD1. The CDR3 runs 15 residues. The V gene's germline CDR1 is LGHNA and CDR2 YNFKEQ. The V and J ends lost 4 bases and 3 bases, in that order; junction bases with no gene match: 2. The DNA for the CDR3 is TGTGCCAGCAGCCGACAGGGGGCTGACACCGGGGAGCTGTTTTTT. Its translation: CASSRQGADTGELFF.

The chain carries TRBV5-1 and TRBJ1-3; 8 nucleotides line up with TRBD1. CDR3 length: 17 residues. Germline V gene lookup returns CDR1 SGHRS and CDR2 YFSETQ. Losses at the gene ends were 1 base for V and 3 bases for J; bases not matched to a gene: 9. CDR3: CASSLRPGGAGGNTIYF. CDR3 DNA sequence: TGCGCCAGCAGCTTGCGGCCAGGGGGCGCGGGTGGAAACACCATATATTTT.

This rearrangement joins TRBV19 to TRBJ2-3; 16 bases agree with TRBD2. This CDR3 is built from 17 residues. The germline V gene encodes CDR1 LNHDA and CDR2 SQIVND (reference sequence). V shed 4 bases and J 5 bases; nucleotides not matched to a gene: 6. CDR3 coding DNA: TGTGCCAGTAGTACCGGGACTAGCGGGGGGGCAGGAGATACGCAGTATTTT. It translates to CASSTGTSGGAGDTQYF.

This clone was observed once. The V and J genes are TRBV30 and TRBJ2-2, with D possibly being TRBD1 (6 bases). Germline values: CDR1 GTSNPN, CDR2 SVGIG (reference sequence). V was shortened by 4 bases and J by 4 bases, with 7 bases between the two germline ends. This CDR3 has 12 residues. CDR3 sequence: CAWTGATGELFF. As DNA, the CDR3 is TGTGCCTGGACAGGGGCCACCGGGGAGCTGTTTTTT.

V gene TRBV28 combines with J gene TRBJ1-1; a possible D gene is TRBD1 (6 bases). V was clipped by 6 bases and J by 1 base, with 12 bases between them. This CDR3 has 14 amino acids. Germline V gene sequence: CDR1 MDHEN, CDR2 SYDVKM. The CDR3 protein is CASRPQGPNTEAFF. The CDR3 DNA is TGTGCCAGCAGACCTCAGGGGCCGAACACTGAAGCTTTCTTT.

J is TRBJ1-1 and V is TRBV30, with D hard to call. The germline gives CDR1 GTSNPN, CDR2 SVGIG (reference sequence). With 4 bases removed from V and 4 bases from J, the gap between germline ends came to 10 bases. The CDR3 loop spans 12 amino acids. CDR3 sequence: CAWTRKFTEAFF. The DNA of the CDR3 is TGTGCCTGGACTCGGAAATTCACTGAAGCTTTCTTT.

J is TRBJ1-3 and V is TRBV19; unclear D gene. CDR3 length: 17 amino acids. V shed 5 bases and J shed 3 bases, with 20 bases lying between them. Germline values: CDR1 LNHDA, CDR2 SQIVND (reference sequence). CDR3 sequence reads: CASSALGGIRLGNTIYF. Written as DNA, the CDR3 is TGTGCCAGTAGTGCCCTAGGTGGTATACGACTTGGAAACACCATATATTTT.

CDR3 in DNA: TGTGCCAGTAGGAACGCGGGGGCCAAAAACATTCAGTACTTC. Translating it yields CASRNAGAKNIQYF. The chain employs TRBV19 and TRBJ2-4; D possibly corresponds to TRBD2 (6 bases). The length of the CDR3 is 14 residues. V was clipped by 6 bases and J by 1 base, with 10 bases between them. Germline loops: CDR1 LNHDA, CDR2 SQIVND (reference sequence).

This clone was counted between two and nine times. This chain links TRBV11-3 with TRBJ2-2; TRBD2 matches at 10 bases. The CDR3 covers 16 residues. Germline-derived CDR1 and CDR2 are SGHNT and YENEEA. V dropped 5 bases and J dropped 3; count of bases not matched to a gene: 6. The CDR3 is CASSLGTSAYTGELFF. CDR3 DNA sequence: TGTGCCAGCAGCCTCGGGACTAGCGCCTACACCGGGGAGCTGTTTTTT.

V gene TRBV7-3 combines with J gene TRBJ1-1; 8 nucleotides line up with TRBD1. The ends lost 1 base at V and 6 bases at J; junction bases unmatched: 7. The CDR3 extends over 15 amino acids. Germline CDR1 reads SGHTA; CDR2 reads FQGTGA. The CDR3 reads CASSLIGQGSAEAFF. In nucleotides, the CDR3 is TGTGCCAGCAGCTTAATCGGACAGGGATCTGCTGAAGCTTTCTTT.

The chain joins TRBV10-2 to TRBJ2-5, with 9 bases identical to TRBD2. The germline V gene has CDR1 WSHSY and CDR2 SAAADI. V dropped 6 bases and J dropped 3; count of bases not matched to a gene: 2. There are 13 residues in the CDR3. The CDR3, as DNA: TGCGCCAGCAGGCTAGCGGGGAAAGAGACCCAGTACTTC. Translating it yields CASRLAGKETQYF.

The V call is TRBV18, the J call TRBJ2-7, with 11 bases lining up with TRBD1. J gave up 0 bases and V 2 bases, and 0 bases lay outside the gene matches. Germline V lookup: CDR1 KGHSH, CDR2 LQKENI. The CDR3 has 15 amino acids. The DNA of the CDR3 is TGTGCCAGCTCACCAGGGACAGGGGGCTCCTACGAGCAGTACTTC. Its translation: CASSPGTGGSYEQYF. Filled out from reference TRBV18 and TRBJ2-7, the complete variable domain reads NAGVMQNPRHLVRRRGQEARLRCSPMKGHSHVYWYRQLPEEGLKFMVYLQKENIIDESGMPKERFSAEFPKEGPSILRIQQVVRGDSAAYFCASSPGTGGSYEQYFGPGTRLTVT.

This clone has just a few counts. J is TRBJ2-1 and V is TRBV11-2; tentative D call: TRBD2 (7 bases). CDR1 and CDR2 (germline): SGHAT, FQNNGV. Trimming cost V 5 bases and J 4 bases, with 18 bases left between them. This CDR3 is 16 amino acids long. The CDR3 protein is CASSPGAGAEYNEQFF. The CDR3, as DNA: TGTGCCAGCAGCCCAGGGGCGGGGGCGGAGTACAATGAGCAGTTCTTC.

J is TRBJ1-2 and V is TRBV30; D not resolved. CDR1 GTSNPN and CDR2 SVGIG come from the germline V gene (reference sequence). V was shortened by 3 bases and J by 3 bases, with 8 bases between the two germline ends. This CDR3 has 12 residues. In DNA, the CDR3 is TGTGCCTGGAGCAAGGGTGACTATGGCTACACCTTC. This translates into CAWSKGDYGYTF.

The chain recombines TRBV19 with TRBJ1-1, with D hard to call. Looked up from germline, CDR1 is LNHDA and CDR2 is SQIVND (reference sequence). The CDR3 totals 13 residues. V lost 3 bases and J lost 1, with 6 bases in between. CDR3 region: CASSIRQNTEAFF. As DNA, the CDR3 is TGTGCCAGTAGTATTCGACAGAACACTGAAGCTTTCTTT.

About this clone itself: An end of the junction differs from the germline gene, which may be a read error. This chain connects TRBV10-3 to TRBJ1-1; unclear D gene. The CDR3 length is 12 residues. Germline V gene sequence: CDR1 ENHRY, CDR2 SYGVKD. The CDR3 sequence is CASSARKAEAFF. CDR3 DNA: TGTGCCAGCAGTGCGCGTAAAGCTGAAGCTTTCTTT.

V and J are TRBV5-1 and TRBJ2-1; 8 bases are a match to TRBD2. Germline V gene sequence: CDR1 SGHRS, CDR2 YFSETQ. The CDR3 contains 14 residues. Trimming removed 2 bases from V and 7 bases from J; junction bases left unmatched: 5. DNA of the CDR3: TGCGCCAGCAGCTTAGGACTAGCAGGGAATGAGCAGTTCTTC. Protein product: CASSLGLAGNEQFF.

This chain links TRBV9 with TRBJ1-1; D is undetermined. The CDR3 has 17 amino acids. The V gene lost 4 bases and the J gene lost 1 base, with 20 bases spanning the gap. The germline gives CDR1 SGDLS, CDR2 YYNGEE. The CDR3 coding sequence is TGTGCCAGCAGCCATCTCTCTCAAGCGGCCGGGAACACTGAAGCTTTCTTT. This codes for CASSHLSQAAGNTEAFF.

The V gene is TRBV7-6, the J gene TRBJ1-4, with a possible D match to TRBD1 (5 bases). Germline lookup yields CDR1 SGHVS and CDR2 FNYEAQ. CDR3 length equals 13 residues. Trimming took off 3 bases at V and 8 bases at J, with 10 bases between the two ends. The CDR3 is CASSFQGREKLFF. The CDR3 nucleotides are TGTGCCAGCAGCTTCCAGGGTCGGGAAAAACTGTTTTTT.

The gene calls are TRBV2 and TRBJ1-2; 10 positions match TRBD1. Trimming took 1 base from V and 5 from J; bases not matched to a gene: 7. The CDR3 is made up of 16 amino acids. The germline V gene encodes CDR1 SNHLY and CDR2 FYNNEI. In nucleotides, the CDR3 is TGTGCCAGCAGTGAAGGGGGGACAGGGGCGGAGTATGGCTACACCTTC. Protein product: CASSEGGTGAEYGYTF.

The rearrangement links TRBV11-3 to TRBJ2-1; D is unclear. The germline gives CDR1 SGHNT, CDR2 YENEEA. The V gene lost 1 base and the J gene lost 3 bases, with 4 bases spanning the gap. The CDR3 is 13 amino acids. CDR3 in DNA: TGTGCCAGCAGCTTAGTGCTCTACAATGAGCAGTTCTTC. Amino acid sequence: CASSLVLYNEQFF.

The CDR3 nucleotides read TGTGCCAGCAGCGTAGAGGGGACAGGGGTTTATGGCTACACCTTC. Its protein product is CASSVEGTGVYGYTF. The V and J genes are TRBV9 and TRBJ1-2; 10 nucleotides match TRBD1. The ends lost 0 bases at V and 5 bases at J; junction bases unmatched: 4. Per germline, CDR1 SGDLS and CDR2 YYNGEE. The CDR3 sequence is 15 residues long.

This rearrangement joins TRBV5-8 to TRBJ1-1; D ambiguous. Trimming took 5 bases from V and 6 from J, leaving 8 bases between them. The CDR3 runs 11 residues. CDR1 and CDR2 (germline): SGHTS, YDEGEE. The chain's CDR3 is CASSLWAEAFF. CDR3 coding DNA: TGTGCCAGCAGTCTTTGGGCTGAAGCTTTCTTT. The full variable domain, in which reference TRBV5-8 and TRBJ1-1 provide the parts outside the CDR3, is EAGVTQSPTHLIKTRGQQATLRCSPISGHTSVYWYQQALGLGLQFLLWYDEGEERNRGNFPPRFSGRQFPNYSSELNVNALELEDSALYLCASSLWAEAFFGQGTRLTVV.

This rearrangement joins TRBV10-3 to TRBJ2-3; 8 bases fit TRBD2. This CDR3 is 17 amino acids long. Germline CDR1 and CDR2: ENHRY and SYGVKD. Trimming took 5 bases from V and 2 from J; bases not matched to a gene: 12. In nucleotides, the CDR3 is TGTGCCATCAGTTCAACCTTACTAGCGGACACCACAGATACGCAGTATTTT. Encoded protein: CAISSTLLADTTDTQYF.

Only a few counts were recorded for this clone. The chain is built from TRBV15 and TRBJ1-4, with D maybe TRBD1 (6 bases). V lost 6 bases and J lost 0, with 14 bases in between. The CDR3 loop spans 16 amino acids. CDR1 and CDR2 from the germline V gene are LNHNV and YYDKDF (reference sequence). The CDR3 region has the DNA TGTGCCACCAGTCAGCCCCGGGGGCCAACTAATGAAAAACTGTTTTTT. Its translation is CATSQPRGPTNEKLFF.

The chain combines TRBV29-1 with TRBJ1-2, with D uncertain. The CDR3 is made up of 13 amino acids. V was trimmed by 7 bases and J by 8 bases, leaving 20 bases between them. Germline loops: CDR1 SQVTM, CDR2 ANQGSEA. Here the CDR3 DNA reads TGCAGCGCCCGAGGCCTGGAGGGCCACGGCTACACCTTC. Amino acids: CSARGLEGHGYTF. The full variable domain, completed using reference TRBV29-1 and TRBJ1-2, is SAVISQKPSRDICQRGTSLTIQCQVDSQVTMMFWYRQQPGQSLTLIATANQGSEATYESGFVIDKFPISRPNLTFSTLTVSNMSPEDSSIYLCSARGLEGHGYTFGSGTRLTVV.